A selection of T cell receptor beta chains follows, all from one sample in a study of T cell changes during pregnancy in multiple sclerosis. TCRdb's table, derived via immunoSEQ multiplex PCR, lists solely in-frame clones and lacks some. Found here are 32,000 or so clones, 89% of them singletons; the top ten hold 10%. The sequencing here drew on CD8+ T cells from peripheral blood mononuclear cells, taken in the second trimester of pregnancy. The receptors stem from a female donor with multiple sclerosis, enrolled in a pregnancy study. CDR3s include the opening cysteine and the closing phenylalanine or tryptophan. The order of the fields is clone size, V gene, J gene, D gene, CDR3 DNA, CDR3 protein. D genes are given only for firm matches. Some rows mark clone size as missing; the rest say once, few, many or name a class of expanded clone.

abundance: .
v_gene: TRBV9
j_gene: TRBJ2-1
d_gene: TRBD2
CDR3nt: TGTGCCAGCAGCGTCGGAGGGACTAGCGGGACAAACAATGAGCAGTTCTTC
CDR3aa: CASSVGGTSGTNNEQFF

abundance: .
v_gene: TRBV4-2
j_gene: TRBJ1-1
d_gene: .
CDR3nt: TGTGCCAGCAGCCAAGCACGCGCCACTGAAGCTTTCTTT
CDR3aa: CASSQARATEAFF

abundance: .
v_gene: TRBV27
j_gene: TRBJ1-1
d_gene: .
CDR3nt: TGTGCCAGCAGTTCAGGGGTCAACACTGAAGCTTTCTTT
CDR3aa: CASSSGVNTEAFF

abundance: few
v_gene: TRBV5-1
j_gene: TRBJ2-6
d_gene: .
CDR3nt: TGCGCCAGCGGACAGAGATCACTCTCTGGGGCCAACGTCCTGACTTTC
CDR3aa: CASGQRSLSGANVLTF

abundance: .
v_gene: TRBV28
j_gene: TRBJ2-7
d_gene: .
CDR3nt: TGTGCCAGCAGTTCATCCGGGACACCAGGGGAGCAGTACTTC
CDR3aa: CASSSSGTPGEQYF

abundance: .
v_gene: TRBV6-6
j_gene: TRBJ1-1
d_gene: TRBD1
CDR3nt: TGTGCCAGCAGATATCGGACAGGGGGCGACGCTGAAGCTTTCTTT
CDR3aa: CASRYRTGGDAEAFF

abundance: few
v_gene: TRBV27
j_gene: TRBJ1-5
d_gene: .
CDR3nt: TGTGCCAGCAGTCTACAGGGAGGCAATCAGCCCCAGCATTTT
CDR3aa: CASSLQGGNQPQHF

abundance: .
v_gene: TRBV11-2
j_gene: TRBJ1-2
d_gene: .
CDR3nt: TGTGCCAGCAGCCCCGGAGGGGGGGGCTCTGGCTACACCTTC
CDR3aa: CASSPGGGGSGYTF

abundance: .
v_gene: TRBV27
j_gene: TRBJ1-3
d_gene: .
CDR3nt: TGTGCCAGCAGTTCGGGACAATCGGCGAACACCATATATTTT
CDR3aa: CASSSGQSANTIYF

abundance: .
v_gene: TRBV2
j_gene: TRBJ1-2
d_gene: TRBD1
CDR3nt: TGTGCCAGCAGTGACAGGACAGGGGTGGGTGGCTACACCTTC
CDR3aa: CASSDRTGVGGYTF

abundance: .
v_gene: TRBV2
j_gene: TRBJ1-3
d_gene: .
CDR3nt: TGTGCCATTTTAGGAAGGGAGGAATCTGGAAACACCATATATTTT
CDR3aa: CAILGREESGNTIYF

abundance: .
v_gene: TRBV27
j_gene: TRBJ1-2
d_gene: .
CDR3nt: TGTGCCAGCTCCGCTGGCGGATCTAACTATGGCTACACCTTC
CDR3aa: CASSAGGSNYGYTF

abundance: .
v_gene: TRBV28
j_gene: TRBJ1-1
d_gene: .
CDR3nt: TGTGCCAGCAGTTTATGGCGGGGGCAAACTGAAGCTTTCTTT
CDR3aa: CASSLWRGQTEAFF

abundance: .
v_gene: TRBV14
j_gene: TRBJ2-7
d_gene: .
CDR3nt: TGTGCCAGCAGCCAAGTTAGTAGCTACGAGCAGTACTTC
CDR3aa: CASSQVSSYEQYF

abundance: .
v_gene: TRBV9
j_gene: TRBJ2-1
d_gene: TRBD2
CDR3nt: TGTGCCAGCAGCGGGGACCCTGAGGCGGGAGGGCCTTACAATGAGCAGTTCTTC
CDR3aa: CASSGDPEAGGPYNEQFF

abundance: .
v_gene: TRBV19
j_gene: TRBJ1-1
d_gene: TRBD1
CDR3nt: TGTGCCAGTGGACCAGGGGGGACCCTGGAAGCTTTCTTT
CDR3aa: CASGPGGTLEAFF

abundance: .
v_gene: TRBV27
j_gene: TRBJ1-1
d_gene: .
CDR3nt: TGTGCCAGCAGTGCAGACTTAAGCCGGACTGAAGCTTTCTTT
CDR3aa: CASSADLSRTEAFF

abundance: .
v_gene: TRBV30
j_gene: TRBJ2-2
d_gene: TRBD2
CDR3nt: TGTGCCTGGAGTTATGGCGGCGGGGGGAACACCGGGGAGCTGTTTTTT
CDR3aa: CAWSYGGGGNTGELFF

abundance: .
v_gene: TRBV6-1
j_gene: TRBJ1-2
d_gene: .
CDR3nt: TGTGCCAGCAGTGCCACAGGGTCTAACTATGGCTACACCTTC
CDR3aa: CASSATGSNYGYTF

abundance: .
v_gene: TRBV5-6
j_gene: TRBJ1-2
d_gene: .
CDR3nt: TGTGCCAGCAGCTCCCGAGAGAGAGGCGGCTACACCTTC
CDR3aa: CASSSRERGGYTF

abundance: .
v_gene: TRBV30
j_gene: TRBJ1-5
d_gene: TRBD1
CDR3nt: TGTGCCTGGAGTATCCAAGGGGGCGGCAATCAGCCCCAGCATTTT
CDR3aa: CAWSIQGGGNQPQHF

abundance: few
v_gene: TRBV4-1
j_gene: TRBJ1-3
d_gene: .
CDR3nt: TGCGCCAGCAGCCAAGGTTTGATTCGATCTCCCAGTTTT
CDR3aa: CASSQGLIRSPSF